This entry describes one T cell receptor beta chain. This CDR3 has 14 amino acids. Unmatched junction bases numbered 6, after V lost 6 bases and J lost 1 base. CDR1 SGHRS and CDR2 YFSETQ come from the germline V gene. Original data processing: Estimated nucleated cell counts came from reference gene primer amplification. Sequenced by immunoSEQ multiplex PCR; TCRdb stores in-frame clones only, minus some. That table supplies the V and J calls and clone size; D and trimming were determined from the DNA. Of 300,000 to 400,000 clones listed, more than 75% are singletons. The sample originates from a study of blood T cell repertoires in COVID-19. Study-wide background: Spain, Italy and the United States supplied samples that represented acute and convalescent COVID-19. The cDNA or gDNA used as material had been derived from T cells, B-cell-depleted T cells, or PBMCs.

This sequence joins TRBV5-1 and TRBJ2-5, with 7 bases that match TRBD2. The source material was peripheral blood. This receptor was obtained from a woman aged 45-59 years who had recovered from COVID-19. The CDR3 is CASNTGTTQETQYF. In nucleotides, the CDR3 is TGCGCCAGCAACACCGGGACTACCCAAGAGACCCAGTACTTC.